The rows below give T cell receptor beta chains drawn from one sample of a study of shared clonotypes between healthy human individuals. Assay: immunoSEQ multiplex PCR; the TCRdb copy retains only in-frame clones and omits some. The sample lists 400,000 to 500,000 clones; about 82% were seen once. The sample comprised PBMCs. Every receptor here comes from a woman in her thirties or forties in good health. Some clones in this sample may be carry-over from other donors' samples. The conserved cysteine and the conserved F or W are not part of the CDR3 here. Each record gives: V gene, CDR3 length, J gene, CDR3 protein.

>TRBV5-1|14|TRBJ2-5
ASRRGLAGDEETQY
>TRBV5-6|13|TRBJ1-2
ASSLTGLVNYGYT
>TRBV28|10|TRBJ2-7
ASSGRLYGQY
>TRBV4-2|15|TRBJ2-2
ASSQARAGQNTGELF
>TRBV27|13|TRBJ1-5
ASRLDRLSNQPQH
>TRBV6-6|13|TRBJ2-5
ASSSDRNSQETQY
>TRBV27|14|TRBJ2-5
ASSPRDSGGQETQY
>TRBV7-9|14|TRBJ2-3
ASSAAGDQPADTQY
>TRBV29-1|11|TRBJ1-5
SVVEGLGQPQH
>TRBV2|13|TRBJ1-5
ASSLAGGAGQPQH